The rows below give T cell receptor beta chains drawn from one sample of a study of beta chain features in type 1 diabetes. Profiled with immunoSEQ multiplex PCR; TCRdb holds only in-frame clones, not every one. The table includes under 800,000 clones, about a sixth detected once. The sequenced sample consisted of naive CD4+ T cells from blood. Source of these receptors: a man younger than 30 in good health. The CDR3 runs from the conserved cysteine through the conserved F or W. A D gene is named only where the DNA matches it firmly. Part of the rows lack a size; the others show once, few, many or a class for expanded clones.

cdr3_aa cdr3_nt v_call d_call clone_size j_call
CATTSGRPGLAANTGELFF TGTGCCACCACCTCCGGTAGGCCGGGACTAGCGGCGAACACCGGGGAGCTGTTTTTT TRBV15 TRBD2 few TRBJ2-2
CASSGQGVTGELFF TGTGCCAGCTCTGGACAGGGGGTGACCGGGGAGCTGTTTTTT TRBV18 TRBD1 . TRBJ2-2
CASLDRDTGELFF TGTGCCAGCCTGGACAGAGACACCGGGGAGCTGTTTTTT TRBV19 . . TRBJ2-2
CASSLGPQGAQETQYF TGCGCCAGCAGCTTAGGGCCACAGGGGGCCCAAGAGACCCAGTACTTC TRBV5-1 TRBD1 . TRBJ2-5
CASSLPPSGGELFF TGCGCCAGCAGCTTGCCCCCTAGCGGGGGGGAGCTGTTTTTT TRBV5-1 TRBD2 . TRBJ2-2
CASSQAGGGGAGYGYTF TGCGCCAGCAGCCAAGCGGGGGGCGGGGGCGCAGGCTATGGCTACACCTTC TRBV4-3 . . TRBJ1-2
CASSLDGGGVSNQPQHF TGTGCCAGCAGCTTAGATGGTGGGGGAGTTAGCAATCAGCCCCAGCATTTT TRBV7-2 . few TRBJ1-5
CASSSVRGSTDTQYF TGTGCCAGCAGCTCCGTCCGGGGTTCCACAGATACGCAGTATTTT TRBV6-6 . . TRBJ2-3
CASSDRTAYRHQPQHF TGTGCCAGCAGTGATCGGACGGCGTACAGACACCAGCCCCAGCATTTT TRBV6-1 . . TRBJ1-5
CASSPRQGLNTEAFF TGTGCCAGCAGCCCCCGACAGGGCTTGAACACTGAAGCTTTCTTT TRBV7-6 TRBD1 few TRBJ1-1
CASSRLAEETQYF TGTGCCAGCTCCCGACTAGCGGAAGAGACCCAGTACTTC TRBV14 TRBD2 many TRBJ2-5
CAITTGTSGEQYF TGTGCCATCACGACTGGGACTTCGGGCGAGCAGTACTTC TRBV6-1 . few TRBJ2-7
CASSLRRTGGNQPQHF TGTGCCAGCAGCCTTAGACGGACAGGGGGGAATCAGCCCCAGCATTTT TRBV5-6 TRBD1 . TRBJ1-5
CASSQDLAARYQETQYF TGTGCCAGCAGCCAAGATCTGGCAGCGAGGTACCAAGAGACCCAGTACTTC TRBV14 . . TRBJ2-5
CASSPLDEQFF TGTGCCAGCAGTCCCCTCGATGAGCAGTTCTTC TRBV28 . few TRBJ2-1
CASSSKYGPANSPLHF TGTGCCAGCAGCTCCAAATACGGGCCAGCTAATTCACCCCTCCACTTT TRBV13 . . TRBJ1-6
CASSSWGRDTGELFF TGTGCCAGCAGTTCCTGGGGTCGTGACACCGGGGAGCTGTTTTTT TRBV27 . . TRBJ2-2
CASALSGTSNEQFF TGCGCCAGCGCCCTTTCCGGCACTAGTAATGAGCAGTTCTTC TRBV5-1 . few TRBJ2-1
CASSLAPGQSNEKLFF TGTGCCAGCAGTTTAGCTCCGGGACAGAGTAATGAAAAACTGTTTTTT TRBV27 TRBD1 . TRBJ1-4
CASSYASVQGYEQYF TGTGCCAGCAGTTACGCCTCTGTACAGGGATACGAGCAGTACTTC TRBV6-5 . . TRBJ2-7
CASSRDMSQKLFF TGCGCCAGCAGCCGGGACATGTCCCAAAAACTGTTTTTT TRBV23-1 . many TRBJ1-4
CASSLSIRVRNEQFF TGTGCCAGCAGCCTATCCATTAGGGTGAGGAATGAGCAGTTCTTC TRBV28 . few TRBJ2-1
CSVARDPSGNTIYF TGCAGCGTTGCCCGGGACCCCTCTGGAAACACCATATATTTT TRBV29-1 . . TRBJ1-3
CASQGIDTGELFF TGTGCCTCACAGGGAATCGACACCGGGGAGCTGTTTTTT TRBV10-3 . . TRBJ2-2
CASSPGSIVAKNIQYF TGTGCCAGCAGCCCCGGGTCGATAGTAGCCAAAAACATTCAGTACTTC TRBV5-4 . . TRBJ2-4
CASRAGGSNEQFF TGTGCCAGCAGGGCGGGGGGCAGCAATGAGCAGTTCTTC TRBV6-1 TRBD2 . TRBJ2-1
CASSPEGNTEAFF TGTGCCAGCAGCCCCGAGGGAAACACTGAAGCTTTCTTT TRBV7-2 . . TRBJ1-1
CASSTTGFEQFF TGTGCCAGCAGCACCACAGGGTTTGAGCAGTTCTTC TRBV7-2 . few TRBJ2-1
CASSVGLAGGNEQYF TGTGCCAGCAGCGTCGGACTAGCGGGAGGAAACGAGCAGTACTTC TRBV9 TRBD2 . TRBJ2-7
CASSRGQRQETQYF TGTGCCAGCAGCAGGGGACAGAGACAAGAGACCCAGTACTTC TRBV5-4 TRBD1 . TRBJ2-5
CAWSDSFNYGYTF TGTGCCTGGAGTGACAGTTTTAACTATGGCTACACCTTC TRBV30 . . TRBJ1-2
CASSEYVGQGAADTQYF TGTGCCAGCAGTGAATATGTGGGACAGGGGGCTGCAGATACGCAGTATTTT TRBV25-1 TRBD1 . TRBJ2-3
CASSNWDRGNYGYTF TGTGCCAGCAGCAATTGGGACAGAGGAAACTATGGCTACACCTTC TRBV21-1 . few TRBJ1-2
CASKDGGSSPQHF TGTGCCAGCAAGGACGGAGGGTCCTCGCCCCAGCATTTT TRBV6-5 . . TRBJ1-5
CASSSQSGGAWNEQFF TGTGCCAGCAGTTCCCAAAGCGGGGGGGCTTGGAATGAGCAGTTCTTC TRBV28 TRBD2 . TRBJ2-1
CSVAPGTGNQPQHF TGCAGCGTTGCGCCCGGGACGGGAAATCAGCCCCAGCATTTT TRBV29-1 . . TRBJ1-5
CASSSNQRGYTF TGTGCCAGCAGTAGTAACCAGAGGGGCTACACCTTC TRBV27 . few TRBJ1-2
CASSLISYEQYF TGTGCCAGCTCACTGATCTCCTACGAGCAGTACTTC TRBV18 . few TRBJ2-7
CASRARSGQGAAEQYF TGTGCCAGCAGGGCCAGGTCGGGACAGGGCGCCGCCGAGCAGTACTTC TRBV7-8 TRBD1 . TRBJ2-7
CASRDSPGTEAFF TGTGCCAGTAGGGACTCTCCGGGCACTGAAGCTTTCTTT TRBV19 . few TRBJ1-1
CASSLPRGENSPLHF TGTGCCAGCAGCTTACCCAGGGGGGAGAATTCACCCCTCCACTTT TRBV5-4 TRBD1 . TRBJ1-6
CASSQEGTSGGQGKQFF TGCGCCAGCAGCCAAGAGGGGACTAGCGGGGGGCAGGGGAAGCAGTTCTTC TRBV4-1 TRBD2 few TRBJ2-1
CSDRQGYGYTF TGCAGTGATCGACAGGGGTATGGCTACACCTTC TRBV20-1 TRBD1 few TRBJ1-2
CASAGQPNTEAFF TGTGCCAGCGCTGGGCAGCCGAACACTGAAGCTTTCTTT TRBV11-3 . few TRBJ1-1
CASRFLDIGNTIYF TGTGCCAGCAGGTTCCTGGACATTGGAAACACCATATATTTT TRBV7-2 . few TRBJ1-3
CASSYRFTTGELFF TGTGCCAGCAGCTACCGTTTTACTACCGGGGAGCTGTTTTTT TRBV9 . . TRBJ2-2
CASSYAGGMNTEAFF TGTGCCAGCAGTTACGCCGGGGGCATGAACACTGAAGCTTTCTTT TRBV6-5 . few TRBJ1-1
CATSRGGADTQYF TGTGCCACCAGCAGAGGGGGGGCAGATACGCAGTATTTT TRBV15 . few TRBJ2-3
CASSPLGTGGLTEAFF TGTGCCAGCTCACCACTCGGGACAGGGGGGCTCACTGAAGCTTTCTTT TRBV18 TRBD1 . TRBJ1-1
CAWSGSGSSSPLHF TGTGCCTGGAGTGGATCAGGTAGTAGTTCACCCCTCCACTTT TRBV30 . . TRBJ1-6
CASSMGLRKYNEQFF TGTGCCAGTAGTATGGGACTCAGAAAATACAATGAGCAGTTCTTC TRBV19 . few TRBJ2-1
CSVEGNSDDSYEQYF TGCAGCGTTGAAGGTAACAGCGATGACTCCTACGAGCAGTACTTC TRBV29-1 . few TRBJ2-7
CASGRIGEKLFF TGCGCCAGCGGGAGAATCGGTGAAAAACTGTTTTTT TRBV4-1 . . TRBJ1-4